This TCR beta chain was captured in a study of T cells in Graves' hyperthyroidism and ophthalmopathy. General study points: Most thyroid clonotypes expanded above 0.001 were also detected in blood.

There are 13 residues in the CDR3. Deletions cut 8 bases from V and 1 base from J, with 11 bases between. Looked up from germline, CDR1 is ENHRY and CDR2 is SYGVKD. This clonotype has a count of ten or more. No antigen is known for it. What was amplified from RNA transcripts were TCR beta CDR3 regions. TCR CDR3 underwent first-round RT-PCR with the HTBI primer set. TCRdb reprocessed the multiplex PCR reads with MiXCR, giving one entry per CDR3 protein. Of hundreds of thousands of distinct CDR3 sequences detected, around 39% appear once; the ten largest clones hold 8.9%. The sample was blood. The rearrangement links TRBV10-3 to TRBJ1-1; the D is unclear. The clonotype originates from a man aged 18-30 years with Graves' hyperthyroidism. This chain's CDR3 is CAIWKDENTEAFF. The CDR3 nucleotides are TGTGCCATCTGGAAAGACGAGAACACTGAAGCTTTCTTT.